This TCR beta chain was found in a study of blood T cell repertoires in COVID-19. The overall study: T cells, B-cell-depleted T cells, or PBMCs supplied cDNA or gDNA.

The protocol was immunoSEQ multiplex PCR, while the TCRdb copy is restricted to in-frame clones and leaves out a portion. Of 200,000 to 250,000 clones listed, roughly 90% are singletons. The CDR3 has 14 residues. V lost 2 bases and J lost 4; bases outside the gene matches: 4. Germline-derived CDR1 and CDR2 are MNHEY and SVGAGI. The V and J genes are TRBV6-5 and TRBJ1-1, with 7 bases identical to TRBD1. The sample consisted of peripheral blood. The TCR comes from a man aged 55 to 70 who had recovered from COVID-19. For the CDR3, the DNA is TGTGCCAGCAGTTACAGGGGGCTGGGCACTGAAGCTTTCTTT. This translates into CASSYRGLGTEAFF.